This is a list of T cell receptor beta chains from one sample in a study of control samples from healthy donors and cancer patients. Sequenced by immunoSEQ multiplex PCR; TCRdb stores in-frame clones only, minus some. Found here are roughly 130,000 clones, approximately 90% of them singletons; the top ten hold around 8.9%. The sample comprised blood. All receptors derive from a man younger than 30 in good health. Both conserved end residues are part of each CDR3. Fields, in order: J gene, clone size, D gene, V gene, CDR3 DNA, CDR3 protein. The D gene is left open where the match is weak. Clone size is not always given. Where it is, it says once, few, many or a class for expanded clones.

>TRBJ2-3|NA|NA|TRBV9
TGTGCCAGCAGCGTATCTAGCGGCACAGATACGCAGTATTTT
CASSVSSGTDTQYF
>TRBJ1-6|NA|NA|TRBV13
TGTGCCAGCAGCCCATTCCAGGGTTTTAATAATTCACCCCTCCACTTT
CASSPFQGFNNSPLHF
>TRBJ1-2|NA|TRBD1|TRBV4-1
TGCGCCAGCAGCCAAGTGTATGATAAGGGGGCGCGTGGCTACACCTTC
CASSQVYDKGARGYTF
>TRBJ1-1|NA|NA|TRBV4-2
TGTGCCAGCAGCCACATCAACACTGAAGCTTTCTTT
CASSHINTEAFF
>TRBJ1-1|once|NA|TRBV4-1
TGCGCCAGCAGCCGCTTCAGTGACAGACGCACTGAAGCTTTCTTT
CASSRFSDRRTEAFF
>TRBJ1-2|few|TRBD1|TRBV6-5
TGTGCCAGCACCACAGGGGCGGACTATGGCTACACCTTC
CASTTGADYGYTF
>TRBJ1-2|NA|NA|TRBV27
TGTGCCAGCAGTTTCCGGGACACCAACTATGGCTACACCTTC
CASSFRDTNYGYTF
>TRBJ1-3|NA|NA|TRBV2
TGTGCCAGCAGGAGGGTGGGGCCTGGAAACACCATATATTTT
CASRRVGPGNTIYF
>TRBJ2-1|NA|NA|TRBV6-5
TGTGCCAGCAGTTCCGGGACGAAAGCAAACAATGAGCAGTTCTTC
CASSSGTKANNEQFF
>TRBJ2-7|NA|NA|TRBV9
TGTGCCAGCAGCGGCATACAGGGCGAGCAGTACTTC
CASSGIQGEQYF
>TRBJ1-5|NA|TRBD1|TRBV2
TGTGCCAGCAGTGAACAGGGGGGTCAGCCCCAGCATTTT
CASSEQGGQPQHF
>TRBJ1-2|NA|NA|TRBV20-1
TGCAGTTCCACAGGGAGTGGCTACACCTTC
CSSTGSGYTF
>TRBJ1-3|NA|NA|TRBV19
TGTGCCAGTAGGCAGAAGGCGGGAGGAAACACCATATATTTT
CASRQKAGGNTIYF
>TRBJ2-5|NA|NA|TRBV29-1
TGCAGCGTTGATAGGACCCAAGAGACCCAGTACTTC
CSVDRTQETQYF
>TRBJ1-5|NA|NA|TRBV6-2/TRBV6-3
TGTGCCAGCAGTAAGGACCGAATTAATCAGCCCCAGCATTTT
CASSKDRINQPQHF
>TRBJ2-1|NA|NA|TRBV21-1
TGTGCCAGCAGCAAAGAGGGGGGAACTCGGGATGAGCAGTTCTTC
CASSKEGGTRDEQFF
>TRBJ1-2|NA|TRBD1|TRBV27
TGTGCCAGCAGTTCGACAGGGCGAGGGGGCTACACCTTC
CASSSTGRGGYTF
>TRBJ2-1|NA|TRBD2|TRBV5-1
TGCGCCAGCAGCTTGTTGAGTAGCGGGGGCAATGAGCAGTTCTTC
CASSLLSSGGNEQFF
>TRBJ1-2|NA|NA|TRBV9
TGTGCCAGCGGCGCAGGACGCTATGGCTACACCTTC
CASGAGRYGYTF
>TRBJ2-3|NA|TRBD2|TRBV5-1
TGCGCCAGCAGCTATCTCAGCGGGGGGGCGACAGATACGCAGTATTTT
CASSYLSGGATDTQYF
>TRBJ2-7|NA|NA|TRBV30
TGTGCCTGGAGCGCCCTCTCTCCGGACGAGCAGTACTTC
CAWSALSPDEQYF
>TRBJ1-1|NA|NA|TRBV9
TGTGCCAGCAGCCCGCACAGGTCGGGTACTTTCTTT
CASSPHRSGTFF
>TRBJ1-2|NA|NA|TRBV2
TGTGCCGGCTCCGGGACCGACGCCGGGGGCTACACCTTC
CAGSGTDAGGYTF
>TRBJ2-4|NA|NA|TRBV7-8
TGTGCCAGCAGCCCCTTAGCCAAAAACATTCAGTACTTC
CASSPLAKNIQYF
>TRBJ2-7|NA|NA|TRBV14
TGTGCCAGCAGCGAAGCGGACAGCTCTTACTACGAGCAGTACTTC
CASSEADSSYYEQYF
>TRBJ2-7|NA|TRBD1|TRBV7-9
TGTGCCAGCACCCGGGGGGACAGGGCGGCCTACGAGCAGTACTTC
CASTRGDRAAYEQYF
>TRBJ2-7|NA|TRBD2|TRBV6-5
TGTGCCAGCCTCGGACTAGCGGGGCTCGAGCAGTACTTC
CASLGLAGLEQYF
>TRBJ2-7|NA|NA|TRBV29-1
TGCAGCGTTGGGGATGGAGCCGCCTACGAGCAGTACTTC
CSVGDGAAYEQYF
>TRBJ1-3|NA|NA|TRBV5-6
TGTGCCAGCAGCTTAAGAAACAGGGAACCTGGAAACACCATATATTTT
CASSLRNREPGNTIYF
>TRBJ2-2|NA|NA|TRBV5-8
TGTGCCAGCAGCTTCCGGGGCACCGGGGAGCTGTTTTTT
CASSFRGTGELFF
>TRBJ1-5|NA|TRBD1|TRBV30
TGTGCCTGGAGCCGGGGACAGGGGGATCTGGGCAATCAGCCCCAGCATTTT
CAWSRGQGDLGNQPQHF
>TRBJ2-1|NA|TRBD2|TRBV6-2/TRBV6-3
TGTGCCAGCAGCCCTATGACTAGCGGGGGGGATAACAATGAGCAGTTCTTC
CASSPMTSGGDNNEQFF
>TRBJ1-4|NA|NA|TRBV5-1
TGCGCCAGCAGCTTGAGCGGGTCTTTCGGGGAAAAACTGTTTTTT
CASSLSGSFGEKLFF
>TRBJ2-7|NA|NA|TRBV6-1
TGTGCCAGCAGTGAAGCACAGTACTACGAGCAGTACTTC
CASSEAQYYEQYF
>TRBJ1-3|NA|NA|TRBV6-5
TGTGCCAGCAGTCCCGGCCCTTCTGGAAACACCATATATTTT
CASSPGPSGNTIYF